This T cell receptor beta chain emerged from a study of sequential checkpoint blockade in melanoma. Sequenced by immunoSEQ multiplex PCR; TCRdb stores in-frame clones only, minus some. The sample holds 20,000 to 25,000 clones, roughly four fifths seen once. Treatment: randomized to nivolumab then ipilimumab (arm A) or the reverse (arm B). There are 16 residues in the CDR3. Germline V gene sequence: CDR1 SGHDN, CDR2 FVKESK. V was shortened by 5 bases and J by 4 bases, with 18 bases between the two germline ends. J is TRBJ1-5 and V is TRBV14; D might be TRBD1 (5 bases). The sequences come from CD8+ T cells sorted from blood (inferred from file names), collected from a patient given nivolumab and ipilimumab in sequence. This TCR was recovered from a human donor with melanoma. CDR3 loop: CASSGPGFIRNQPQHF. In DNA form, the CDR3 reads TGTGCCAGCAGCGGCCCAGGGTTCATAAGGAATCAGCCCCAGCATTTT.